This T cell receptor beta chain was retrieved from a study of T cell repertoires in cytomegalovirus infection. Study in general: Carrying CMV and the relevant HLA type showed in public TCR beta signatures.

A single record per CDR3 protein comes from TCRdb applying MiXCR to the reads. The sample consists of around 440,000 distinct CDR3 sequences, 11% of them appearing once. The CDR3 sequence is 15 residues long. Germline V CDR1 and CDR2: SGHRS, YFSETQ. The J segment lost 1 base and the V segment lost 4 bases, leaving 5 bases of the junction unmatched. About this clonotype itself: Antigen: not known.

Regarding the study as a whole: HLA-C-restricted CMV clonotypes gave the most frequent clonotype in two of eight donors. Totalled public TCR beta family frequency picked out people who carried CMV plus the relevant HLA.

This chain uses TRBV5-1 with TRBJ1-3, with TRBD1 matching over 7 bases. This TCR came from a human donor in good health (CMV status not recorded). Some clones in this sample may be carry-over from other donors' samples. Source material: PBMCs. CDR3 residues: CASSLGQPSGNTIYF. The CDR3 DNA reads as TGCGCCAGCAGCCTGGGACAGCCTTCTGGAAACACCATATATTTT.